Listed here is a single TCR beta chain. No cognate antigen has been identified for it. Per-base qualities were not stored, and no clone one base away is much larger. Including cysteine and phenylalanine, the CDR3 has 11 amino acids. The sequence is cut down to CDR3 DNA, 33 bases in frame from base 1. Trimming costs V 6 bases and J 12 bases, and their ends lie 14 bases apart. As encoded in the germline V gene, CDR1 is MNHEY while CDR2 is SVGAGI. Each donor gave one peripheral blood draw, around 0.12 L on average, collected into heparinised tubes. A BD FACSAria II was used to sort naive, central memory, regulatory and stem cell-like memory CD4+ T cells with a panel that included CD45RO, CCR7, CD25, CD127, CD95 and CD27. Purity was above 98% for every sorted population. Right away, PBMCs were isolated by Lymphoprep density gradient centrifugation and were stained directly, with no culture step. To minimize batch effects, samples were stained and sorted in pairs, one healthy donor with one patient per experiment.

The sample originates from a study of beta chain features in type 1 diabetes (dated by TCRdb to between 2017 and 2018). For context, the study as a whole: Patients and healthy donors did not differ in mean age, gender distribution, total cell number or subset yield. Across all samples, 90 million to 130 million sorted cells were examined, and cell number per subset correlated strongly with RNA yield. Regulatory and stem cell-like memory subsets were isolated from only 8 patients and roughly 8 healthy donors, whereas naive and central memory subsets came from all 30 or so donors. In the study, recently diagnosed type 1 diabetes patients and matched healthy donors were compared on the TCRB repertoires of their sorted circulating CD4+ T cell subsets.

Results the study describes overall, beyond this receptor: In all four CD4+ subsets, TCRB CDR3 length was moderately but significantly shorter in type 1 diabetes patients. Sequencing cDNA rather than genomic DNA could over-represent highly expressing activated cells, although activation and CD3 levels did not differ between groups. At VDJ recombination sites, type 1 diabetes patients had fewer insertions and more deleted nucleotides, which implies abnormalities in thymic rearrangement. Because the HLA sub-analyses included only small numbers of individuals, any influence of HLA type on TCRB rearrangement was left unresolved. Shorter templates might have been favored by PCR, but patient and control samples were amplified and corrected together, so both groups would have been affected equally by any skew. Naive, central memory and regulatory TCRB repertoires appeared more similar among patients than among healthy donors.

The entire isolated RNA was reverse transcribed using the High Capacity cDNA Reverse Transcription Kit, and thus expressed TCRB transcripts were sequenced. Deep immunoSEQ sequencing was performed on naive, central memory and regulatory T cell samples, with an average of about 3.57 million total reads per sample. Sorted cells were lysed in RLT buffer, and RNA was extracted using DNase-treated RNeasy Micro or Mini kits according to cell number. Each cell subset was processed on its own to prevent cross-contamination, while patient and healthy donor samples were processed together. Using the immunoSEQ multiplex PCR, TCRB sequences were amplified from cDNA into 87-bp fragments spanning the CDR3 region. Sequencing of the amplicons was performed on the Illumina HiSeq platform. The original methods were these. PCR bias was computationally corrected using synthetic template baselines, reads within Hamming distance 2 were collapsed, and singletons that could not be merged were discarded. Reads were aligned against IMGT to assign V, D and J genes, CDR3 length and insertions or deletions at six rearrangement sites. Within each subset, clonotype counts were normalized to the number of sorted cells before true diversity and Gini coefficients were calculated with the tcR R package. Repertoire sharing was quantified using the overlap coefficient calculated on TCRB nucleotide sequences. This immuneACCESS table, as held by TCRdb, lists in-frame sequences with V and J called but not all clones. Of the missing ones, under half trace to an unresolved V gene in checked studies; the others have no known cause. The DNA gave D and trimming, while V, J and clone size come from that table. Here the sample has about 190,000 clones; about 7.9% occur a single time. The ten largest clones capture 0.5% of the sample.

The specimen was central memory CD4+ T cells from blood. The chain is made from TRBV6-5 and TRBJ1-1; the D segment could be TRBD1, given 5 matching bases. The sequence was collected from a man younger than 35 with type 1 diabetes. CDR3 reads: CASRGGGKTFF. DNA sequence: TGTGCCAGCAGGGGCGGGGGGAAAACTTTCTTT.